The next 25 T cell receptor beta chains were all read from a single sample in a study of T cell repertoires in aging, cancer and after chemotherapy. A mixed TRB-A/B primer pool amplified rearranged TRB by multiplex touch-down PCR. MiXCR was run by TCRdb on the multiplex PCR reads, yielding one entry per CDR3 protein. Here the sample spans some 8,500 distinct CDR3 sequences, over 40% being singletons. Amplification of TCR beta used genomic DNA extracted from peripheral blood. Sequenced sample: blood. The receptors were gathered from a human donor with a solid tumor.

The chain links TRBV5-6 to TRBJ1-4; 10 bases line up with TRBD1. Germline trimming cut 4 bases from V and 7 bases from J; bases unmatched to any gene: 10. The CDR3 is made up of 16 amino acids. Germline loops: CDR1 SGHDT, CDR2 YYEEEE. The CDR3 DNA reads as TGTGCCAGCAGCCTAAATTCCGGGACAGGGGTTGAAAAACTGTTTTTT. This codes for CASSLNSGTGVEKLFF.

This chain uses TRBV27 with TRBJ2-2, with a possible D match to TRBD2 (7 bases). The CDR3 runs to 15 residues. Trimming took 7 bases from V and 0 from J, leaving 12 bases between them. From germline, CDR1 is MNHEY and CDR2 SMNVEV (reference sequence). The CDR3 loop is CASTWGGPNTGELFF. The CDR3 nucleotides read TGTGCCAGCACGTGGGGGGGCCCGAACACCGGGGAGCTGTTTTTT.

In nucleotides, the CDR3 is TGTGCCAGCAGTTACTCGAGGGCTAGCACCTACGAGCAGTACTTC. As protein: CASSYSRASTYEQYF. The chain couples TRBV6-2 or TRBV6-3 to TRBJ2-7, with D possibly matching TRBD2 (5 bases). Trimming took 0 bases from V and 2 from J, leaving 11 bases between them. The CDR3 length is 15 residues. Germline CDR1 is MNHEY and CDR2 is SVGEGT.

The CDR3 region is CASSFWGGRNNSPLHF. CDR3 DNA sequence: TGTGCCAGCAGCTTCTGGGGGGGGCGGAATAATTCACCCCTCCACTTT. The chain couples TRBV11-3 to TRBJ1-6, with D possibly TRBD1 on 6 matching bases. CDR3 length: 16 residues. V dropped 3 bases and J dropped 5 bases, with 14 bases sitting between them. Per germline, CDR1 SGHNT and CDR2 YENEEA.

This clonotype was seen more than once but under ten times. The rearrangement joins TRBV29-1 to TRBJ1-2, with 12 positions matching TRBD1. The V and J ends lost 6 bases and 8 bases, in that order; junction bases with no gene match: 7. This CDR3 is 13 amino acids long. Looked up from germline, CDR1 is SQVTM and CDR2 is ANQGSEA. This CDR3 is CSVRDRGLEGYTF. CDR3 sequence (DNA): TGCAGCGTCCGGGACAGGGGGCTTGAGGGCTACACCTTC. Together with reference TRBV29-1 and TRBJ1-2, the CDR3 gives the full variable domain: SAVISQKPSRDICQRGTSLTIQCQVDSQVTMMFWYRQQPGQSLTLIATANQGSEATYESGFVIDKFPISRPNLTFSTLTVSNMSPEDSSIYLCSVRDRGLEGYTFGSGTRLTVV.

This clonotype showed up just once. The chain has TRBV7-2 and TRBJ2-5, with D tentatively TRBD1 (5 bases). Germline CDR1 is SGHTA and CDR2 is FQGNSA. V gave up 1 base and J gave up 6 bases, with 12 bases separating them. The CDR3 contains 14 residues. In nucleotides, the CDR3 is TGTGCCAGCAGCTTAGTCGGGCCAGGGAAGACCCAGTACTTC. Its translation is CASSLVGPGKTQYF.

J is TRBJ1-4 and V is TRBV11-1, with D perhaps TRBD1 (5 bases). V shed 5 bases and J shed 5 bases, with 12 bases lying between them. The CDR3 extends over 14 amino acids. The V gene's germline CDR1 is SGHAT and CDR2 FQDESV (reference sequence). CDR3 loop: CASSPGWGNEKLFF. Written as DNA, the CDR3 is TGTGCCAGCAGCCCTGGATGGGGGAATGAAAAACTGTTTTTT.

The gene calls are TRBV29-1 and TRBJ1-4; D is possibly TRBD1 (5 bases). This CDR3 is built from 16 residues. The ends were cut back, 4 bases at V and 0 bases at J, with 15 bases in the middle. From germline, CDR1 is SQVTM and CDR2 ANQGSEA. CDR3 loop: CSVGGTVEPTNEKLFF. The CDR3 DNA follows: TGCAGCGTTGGGGGCACCGTAGAGCCAACTAATGAAAAACTGTTTTTT.

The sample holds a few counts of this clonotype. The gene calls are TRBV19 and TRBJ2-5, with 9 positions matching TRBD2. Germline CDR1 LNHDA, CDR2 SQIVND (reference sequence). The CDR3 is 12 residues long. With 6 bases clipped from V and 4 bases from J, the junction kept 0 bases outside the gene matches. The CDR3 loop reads CASRLAGETQYF. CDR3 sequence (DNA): TGTGCCAGTAGACTAGCGGGAGAGACCCAGTACTTC.

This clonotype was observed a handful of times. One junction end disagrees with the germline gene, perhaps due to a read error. In DNA, the CDR3 is TGTGCCAGTAGCGTGGGGGGCTCTGAGGCCAACGTCCTGACTTTC. It is translated as CASSVGGSEANVLTF. V gene TRBV19 combines with J gene TRBJ2-6; D may match TRBD1 or TRBD2 (6 bases each). The CDR3 totals 15 residues. Per germline, CDR1 LNHDA and CDR2 SQIVND (reference sequence).

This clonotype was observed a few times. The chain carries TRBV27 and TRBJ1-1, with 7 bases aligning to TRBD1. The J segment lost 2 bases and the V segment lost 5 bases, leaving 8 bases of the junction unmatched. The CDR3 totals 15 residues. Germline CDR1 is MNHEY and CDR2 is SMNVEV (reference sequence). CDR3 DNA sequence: TGTGCCAGCAGTCCCCGGACAGGACGAAACACTGAAGCTTTCTTT. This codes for CASSPRTGRNTEAFF.

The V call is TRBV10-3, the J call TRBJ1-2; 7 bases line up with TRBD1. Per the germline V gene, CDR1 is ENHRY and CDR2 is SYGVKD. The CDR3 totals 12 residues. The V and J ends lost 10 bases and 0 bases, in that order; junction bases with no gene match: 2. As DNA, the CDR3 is TGTGCCACGGGACAGCCTAACTATGGCTACACCTTC. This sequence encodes CATGQPNYGYTF.

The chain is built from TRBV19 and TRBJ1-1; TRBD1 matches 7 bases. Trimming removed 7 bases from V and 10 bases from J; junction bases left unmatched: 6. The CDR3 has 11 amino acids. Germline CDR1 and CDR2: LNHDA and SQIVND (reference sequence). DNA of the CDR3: TGTGCCAGTAACCAGGGGGGTCGAGCTTTCTTT. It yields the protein CASNQGGRAFF.

The CDR3 coding sequence is TGTGCCAGCAGTAAAACCTACGAGCAGTACTTC. Amino acids: CASSKTYEQYF. J is TRBJ2-7 and V is TRBV12-3 or TRBV12-4; D unresolved. The V gene lost 5 bases and the J gene lost 2 bases, with 4 bases spanning the gap. This CDR3 contains 11 residues.

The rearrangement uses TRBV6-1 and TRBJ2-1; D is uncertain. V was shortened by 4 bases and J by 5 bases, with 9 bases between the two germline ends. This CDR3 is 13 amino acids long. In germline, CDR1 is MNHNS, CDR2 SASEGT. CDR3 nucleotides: TGTGCCAGCAGTGGGACGATTCACAATGAGCAGTTCTTC. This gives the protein CASSGTIHNEQFF.

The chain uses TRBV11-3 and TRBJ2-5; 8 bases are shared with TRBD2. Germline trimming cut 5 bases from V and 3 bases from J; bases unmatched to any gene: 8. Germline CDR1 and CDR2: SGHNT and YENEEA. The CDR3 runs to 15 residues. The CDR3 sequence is CASSPTRAGEETQYF. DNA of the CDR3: TGTGCCAGCAGCCCCACCCGAGCGGGAGAAGAGACCCAGTACTTC.

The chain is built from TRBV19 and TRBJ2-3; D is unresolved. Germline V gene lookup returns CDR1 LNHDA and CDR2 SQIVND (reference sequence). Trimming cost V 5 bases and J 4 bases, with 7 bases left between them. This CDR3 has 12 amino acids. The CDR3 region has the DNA TGTGCCAGTAGTCACCGTTCAGATACGCAGTATTTT. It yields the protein CASSHRSDTQYF.

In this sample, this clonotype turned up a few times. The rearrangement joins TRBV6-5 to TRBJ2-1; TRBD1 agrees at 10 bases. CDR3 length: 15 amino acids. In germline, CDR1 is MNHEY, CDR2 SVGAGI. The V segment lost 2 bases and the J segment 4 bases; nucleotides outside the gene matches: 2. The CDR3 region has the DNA TGTGCCAGCAGTTACGGACAGGGGGGATACAATGAGCAGTTCTTC. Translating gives CASSYGQGGYNEQFF.

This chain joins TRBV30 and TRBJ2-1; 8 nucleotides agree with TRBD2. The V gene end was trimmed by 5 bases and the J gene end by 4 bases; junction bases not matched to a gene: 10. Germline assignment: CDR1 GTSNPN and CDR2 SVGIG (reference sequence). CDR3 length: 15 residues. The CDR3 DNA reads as TGTGCCTGGGCCTGGGCGGGGGGTTTTTACAATGAGCAGTTCTTC. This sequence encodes CAWAWAGGFYNEQFF.

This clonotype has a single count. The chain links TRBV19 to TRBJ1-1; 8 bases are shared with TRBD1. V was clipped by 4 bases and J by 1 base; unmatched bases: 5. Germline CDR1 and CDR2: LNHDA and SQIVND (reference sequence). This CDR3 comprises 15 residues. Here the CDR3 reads CASSRRTGWNTEAFF. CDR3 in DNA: TGTGCCAGTAGTAGACGGACAGGGTGGAACACTGAAGCTTTCTTT.

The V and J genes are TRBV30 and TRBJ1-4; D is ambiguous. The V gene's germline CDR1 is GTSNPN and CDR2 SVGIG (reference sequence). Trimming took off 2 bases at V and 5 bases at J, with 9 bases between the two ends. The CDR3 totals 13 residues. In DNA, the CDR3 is TGTGCCTGGAGTTGGGGAAGAAATGAAAAACTGTTTTTT. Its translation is CAWSWGRNEKLFF.

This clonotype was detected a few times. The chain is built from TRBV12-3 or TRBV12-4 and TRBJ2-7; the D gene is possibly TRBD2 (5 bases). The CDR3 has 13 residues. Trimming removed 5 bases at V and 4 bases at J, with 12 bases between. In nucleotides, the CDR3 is TGTGCCAGCAGTACTAACGGGAAATACGAGCAGTACTTC. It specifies CASSTNGKYEQYF.

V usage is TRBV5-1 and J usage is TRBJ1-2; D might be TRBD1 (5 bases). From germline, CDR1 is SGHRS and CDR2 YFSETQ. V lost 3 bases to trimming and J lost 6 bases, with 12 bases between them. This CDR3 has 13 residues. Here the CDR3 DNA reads TGCGCCAGCAGCTGGGGGGGTCGGAATGGCTACACCTTC. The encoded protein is CASSWGGRNGYTF. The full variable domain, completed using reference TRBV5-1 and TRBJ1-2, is KAGVTQTPRYLIKTRGQQVTLSCSPISGHRSVSWYQQTPGQGLQFLFEYFSETQRNKGNFPGRFSGRQFSNSRSEMNVSTLELGDSALYLCASSWGGRNGYTFGSGTRLTVV.

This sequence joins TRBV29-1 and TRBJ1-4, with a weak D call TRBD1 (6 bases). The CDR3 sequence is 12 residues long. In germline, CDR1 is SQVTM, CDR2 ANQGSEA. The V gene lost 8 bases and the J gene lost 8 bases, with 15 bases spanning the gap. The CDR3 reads CSTALQGEKLFF. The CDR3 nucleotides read TGCAGCACAGCCCTCCAGGGGGAAAAACTGTTTTTT.

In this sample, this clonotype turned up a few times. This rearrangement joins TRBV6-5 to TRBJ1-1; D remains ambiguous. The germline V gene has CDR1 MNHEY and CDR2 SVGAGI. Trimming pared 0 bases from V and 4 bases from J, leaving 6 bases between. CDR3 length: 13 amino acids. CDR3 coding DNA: TGTGCCAGCAGTTACTCTTTAAGCACTGAAGCTTTCTTT. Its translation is CASSYSLSTEAFF.